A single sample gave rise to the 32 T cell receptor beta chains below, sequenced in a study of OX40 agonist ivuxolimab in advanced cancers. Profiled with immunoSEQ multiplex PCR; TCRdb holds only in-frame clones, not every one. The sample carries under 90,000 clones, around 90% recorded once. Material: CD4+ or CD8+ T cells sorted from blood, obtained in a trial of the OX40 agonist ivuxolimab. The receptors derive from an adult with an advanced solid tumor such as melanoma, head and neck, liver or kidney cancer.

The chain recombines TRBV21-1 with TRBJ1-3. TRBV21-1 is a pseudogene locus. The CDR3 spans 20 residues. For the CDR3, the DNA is TGTGCCAGCAGCAAAGTTATCAGTCTCCTCCGGGAGACCTCTGGAAACACCATATATTTT. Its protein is CASSKVISLLRETSGNTIYF.

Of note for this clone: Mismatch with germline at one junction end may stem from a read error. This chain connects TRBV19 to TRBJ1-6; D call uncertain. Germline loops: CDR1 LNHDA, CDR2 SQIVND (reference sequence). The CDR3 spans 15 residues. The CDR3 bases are TGTGCCAGTCGGAAGGAGACGGGGTATAATTCACCCCCCCACTTT. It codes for CASRKETGYNSPPHF.

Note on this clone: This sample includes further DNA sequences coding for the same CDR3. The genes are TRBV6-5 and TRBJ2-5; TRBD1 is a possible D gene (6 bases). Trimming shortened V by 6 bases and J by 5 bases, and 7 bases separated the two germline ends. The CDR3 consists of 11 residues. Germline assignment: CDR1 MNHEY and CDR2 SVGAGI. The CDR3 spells CASRRGETQYF. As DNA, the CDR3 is TGTGCCAGCAGAAGGGGGGAGACCCAGTACTTC.

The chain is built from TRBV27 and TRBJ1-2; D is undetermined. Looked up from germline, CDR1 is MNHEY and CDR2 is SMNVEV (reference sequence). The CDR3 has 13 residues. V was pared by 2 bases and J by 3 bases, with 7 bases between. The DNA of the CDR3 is TGTGCCAGCAGTTTACGGGAAGACTATGGCTACACCTTC. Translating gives CASSLREDYGYTF.

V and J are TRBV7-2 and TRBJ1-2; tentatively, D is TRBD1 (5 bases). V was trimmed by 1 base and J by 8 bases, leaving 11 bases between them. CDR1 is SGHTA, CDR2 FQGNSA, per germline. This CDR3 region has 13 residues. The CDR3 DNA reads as TGTGCCAGCAGCTTAGATGGGGGGAGGGGCTACACCTTC. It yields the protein CASSLDGGRGYTF.

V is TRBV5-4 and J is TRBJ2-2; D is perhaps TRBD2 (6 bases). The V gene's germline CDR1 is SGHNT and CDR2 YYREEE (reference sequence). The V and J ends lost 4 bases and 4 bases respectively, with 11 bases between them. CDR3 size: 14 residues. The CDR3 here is CASSPGLSTGELFF. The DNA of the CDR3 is TGTGCCAGCAGCCCGGGACTGTCCACCGGGGAGCTGTTTTTT.

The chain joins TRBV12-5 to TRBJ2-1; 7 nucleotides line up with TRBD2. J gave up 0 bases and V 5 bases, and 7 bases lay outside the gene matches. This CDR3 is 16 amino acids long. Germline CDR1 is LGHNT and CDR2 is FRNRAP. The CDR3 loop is CASGPLGLVSYNEQFF. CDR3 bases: TGTGCTAGTGGTCCACTCGGACTAGTCTCCTACAATGAGCAGTTCTTC.

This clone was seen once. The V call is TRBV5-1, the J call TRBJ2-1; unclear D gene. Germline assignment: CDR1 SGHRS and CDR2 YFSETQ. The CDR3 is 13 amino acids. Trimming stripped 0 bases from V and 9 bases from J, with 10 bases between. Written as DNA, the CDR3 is TGCGCCAGCAGCTTGGCCCTTGAGCGTGAGCAGTTCTTC. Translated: CASSLALEREQFF.

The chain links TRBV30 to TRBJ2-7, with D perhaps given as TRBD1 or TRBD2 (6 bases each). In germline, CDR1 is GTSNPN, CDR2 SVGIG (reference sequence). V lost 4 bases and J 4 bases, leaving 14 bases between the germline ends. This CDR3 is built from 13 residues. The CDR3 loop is CAWNLQGTYEQYF. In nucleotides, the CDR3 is TGTGCCTGGAACCTTCAGGGGACTTACGAGCAGTACTTC.

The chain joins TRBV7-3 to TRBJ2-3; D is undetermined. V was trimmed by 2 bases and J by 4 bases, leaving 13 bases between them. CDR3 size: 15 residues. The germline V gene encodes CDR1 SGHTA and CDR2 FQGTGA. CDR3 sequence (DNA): TGTGCCAGCAGCTTAGAGGCGCGAAGTGCAGATACGCAGTATTTT. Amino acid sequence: CASSLEARSADTQYF.

The CDR3 reads CASSARGKSPTAEAFF. The CDR3 coding sequence is TGTGCCAGCAGCGCAAGAGGGAAATCCCCTACCGCTGAAGCTTTCTTT. This chain connects TRBV19 to TRBJ1-1; no clear D. Germline V gives CDR1 LNHDA, CDR2 SQIVND (reference sequence). Trimming removed 9 bases from V and 6 bases from J, with 26 bases in between. The CDR3 length is 16 residues. The full variable domain, in which reference TRBV19 and TRBJ1-1 provide the parts outside the CDR3, is DGGITQSPKYLFRKEGQNVTLSCEQNLNHDAMYWYRQDPGQGLRLIYYSQIVNDFQKGDIAEGYSVSREKKESFPLTVTSAQKNPTAFYLCASSARGKSPTAEAFFGQGTRLTVV.

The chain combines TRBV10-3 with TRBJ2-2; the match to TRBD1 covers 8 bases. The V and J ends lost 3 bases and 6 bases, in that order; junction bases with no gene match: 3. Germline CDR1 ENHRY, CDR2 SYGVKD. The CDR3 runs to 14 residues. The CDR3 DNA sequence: TGTGCCATCAGTGAAGGACAGGGTTCCGGGGAGCTGTTTTTT. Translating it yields CAISEGQGSGELFF.

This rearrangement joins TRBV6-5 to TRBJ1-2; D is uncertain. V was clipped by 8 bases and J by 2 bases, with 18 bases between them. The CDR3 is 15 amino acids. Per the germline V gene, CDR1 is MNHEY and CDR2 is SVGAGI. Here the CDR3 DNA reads TGTGCCAGCGGCATGGCCCGGGGTTGGAACTATGGCTACACCTTC. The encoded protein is CASGMARGWNYGYTF.

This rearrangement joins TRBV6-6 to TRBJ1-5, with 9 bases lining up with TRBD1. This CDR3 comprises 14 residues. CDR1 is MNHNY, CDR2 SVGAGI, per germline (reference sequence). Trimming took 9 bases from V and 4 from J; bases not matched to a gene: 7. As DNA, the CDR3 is TGTGCCAGTAGGGCCGGGACAGGGAATCAGCCCCAGCATTTT. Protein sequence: CASRAGTGNQPQHF.

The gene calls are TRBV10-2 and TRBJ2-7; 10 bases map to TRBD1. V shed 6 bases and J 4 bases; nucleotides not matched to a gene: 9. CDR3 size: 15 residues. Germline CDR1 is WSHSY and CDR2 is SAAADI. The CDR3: CASSDRGRGIYEQYF. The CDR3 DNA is TGCGCCAGCAGCGACAGGGGGCGCGGGATTTACGAGCAGTACTTC.

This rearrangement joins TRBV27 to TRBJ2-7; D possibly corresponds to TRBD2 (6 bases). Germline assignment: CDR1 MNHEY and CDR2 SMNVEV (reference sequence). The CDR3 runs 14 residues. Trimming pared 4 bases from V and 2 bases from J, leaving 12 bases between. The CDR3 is CASSSRPGAYEQYF. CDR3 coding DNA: TGTGCCAGCAGTTCAAGACCGGGGGCCTACGAGCAGTACTTC.

In DNA, the CDR3 is TGTGCCAGTAGCGCTGCAGGGGAGAGGAGCTACGAGCAGTACTTC. It encodes CASSAAGERSYEQYF. The chain recombines TRBV19 with TRBJ2-7, with a possible D match to TRBD1 (6 bases). Trimming took 6 bases from V and 3 from J, leaving 18 bases between them. The CDR3 is made up of 15 amino acids. CDR1 is LNHDA and CDR2 is SQIVND in the germline V gene (reference sequence).

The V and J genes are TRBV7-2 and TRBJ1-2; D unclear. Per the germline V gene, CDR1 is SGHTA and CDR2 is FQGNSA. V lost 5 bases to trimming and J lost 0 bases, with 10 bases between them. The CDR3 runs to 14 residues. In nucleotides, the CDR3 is TGTGCCAGCAGCCGTGACATAACTAACTATGGCTACACCTTC. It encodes CASSRDITNYGYTF.

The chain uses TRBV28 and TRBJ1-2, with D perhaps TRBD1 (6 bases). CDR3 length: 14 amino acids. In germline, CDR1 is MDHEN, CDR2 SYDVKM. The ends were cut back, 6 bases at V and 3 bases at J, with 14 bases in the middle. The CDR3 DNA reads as TGTGCCAGCAGGCCCCCACAGGGCGACTATGGCTACACCTTC. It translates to CASRPPQGDYGYTF.

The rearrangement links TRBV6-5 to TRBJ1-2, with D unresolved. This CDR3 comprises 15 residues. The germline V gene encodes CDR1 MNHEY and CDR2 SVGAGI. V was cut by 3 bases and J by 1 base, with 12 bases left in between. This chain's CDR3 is CASSYSRFLNYGYTF. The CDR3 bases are TGTGCCAGCAGTTATTCCAGATTCCTTAACTATGGCTACACCTTC.

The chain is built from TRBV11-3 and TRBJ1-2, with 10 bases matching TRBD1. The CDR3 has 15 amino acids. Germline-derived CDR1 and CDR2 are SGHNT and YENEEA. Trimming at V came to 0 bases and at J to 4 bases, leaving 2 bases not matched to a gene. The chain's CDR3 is CASSLEGQGTYGYTF. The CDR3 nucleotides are TGTGCCAGCAGCTTAGAGGGACAGGGGACCTATGGCTACACCTTC.

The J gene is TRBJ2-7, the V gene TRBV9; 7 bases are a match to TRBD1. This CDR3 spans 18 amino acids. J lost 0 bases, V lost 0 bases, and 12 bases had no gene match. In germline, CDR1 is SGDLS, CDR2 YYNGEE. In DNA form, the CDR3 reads TGTGCCAGCAGCGTAGGTCTTTCGGAGACAGGGCACTCCTACGAGCAGTACTTC. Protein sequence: CASSVGLSETGHSYEQYF.

The CDR3 reads CASRGPNYGYTF. The CDR3 DNA reads as TGTGCCAGCAGAGGACCGAACTATGGCTACACCTTC. J is TRBJ1-2 and V is TRBV2; D unclear. V was trimmed by 6 bases and J by 2 bases, leaving 7 bases between them. This CDR3 is 12 amino acids long. Germline CDR1 SNHLY, CDR2 FYNNEI.

The CDR3 DNA sequence: TGTGCCAGCACCAGGACAGCGACAGATACGCAGTATTTT. This sequence encodes CASTRTATDTQYF. The chain uses TRBV27 and TRBJ2-3; D is perhaps TRBD1 (6 bases). Germline V gene sequence: CDR1 MNHEY, CDR2 SMNVEV (reference sequence). Trimming took 7 bases from V and 3 from J, leaving 11 bases between them. The CDR3 is 13 residues long.

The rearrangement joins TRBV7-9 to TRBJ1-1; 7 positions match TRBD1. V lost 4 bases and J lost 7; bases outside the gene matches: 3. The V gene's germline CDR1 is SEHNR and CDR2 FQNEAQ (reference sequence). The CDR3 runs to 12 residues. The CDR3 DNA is TGTGCCAGCAGCTCTCAGGGGGGTGAAGCTTTCTTT. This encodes CASSSQGGEAFF.

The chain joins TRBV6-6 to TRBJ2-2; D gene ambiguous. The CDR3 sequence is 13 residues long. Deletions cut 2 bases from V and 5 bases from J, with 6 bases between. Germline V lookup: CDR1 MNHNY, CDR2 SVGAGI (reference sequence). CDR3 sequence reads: CASSYPGTGELFF. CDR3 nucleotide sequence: TGTGCCAGCAGTTACCCAGGAACCGGGGAGCTGTTTTTT.

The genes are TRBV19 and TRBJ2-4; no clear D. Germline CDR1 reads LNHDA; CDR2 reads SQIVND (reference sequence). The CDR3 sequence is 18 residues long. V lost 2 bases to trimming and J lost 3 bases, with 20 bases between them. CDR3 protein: CASSIRASVSVDKNIQYF. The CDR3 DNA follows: TGTGCCAGTAGTATAAGGGCCTCTGTGAGTGTGGACAAAAACATTCAGTACTTC.

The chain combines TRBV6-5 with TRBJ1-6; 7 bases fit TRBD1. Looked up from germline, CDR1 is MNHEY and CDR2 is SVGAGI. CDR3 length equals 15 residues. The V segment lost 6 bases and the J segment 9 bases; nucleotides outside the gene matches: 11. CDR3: CASSPLTGQSSPLHF. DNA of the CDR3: TGTGCCAGCAGCCCCTTGACAGGGCAAAGTTCACCCCTCCACTTT.

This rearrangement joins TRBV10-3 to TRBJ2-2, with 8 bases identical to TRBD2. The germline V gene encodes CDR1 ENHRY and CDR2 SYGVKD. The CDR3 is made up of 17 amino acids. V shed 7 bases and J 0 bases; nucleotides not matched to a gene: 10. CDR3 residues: CAIKGLAGFANTGELFF. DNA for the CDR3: TGTGCCATCAAGGGTCTAGCGGGCTTCGCGAACACCGGGGAGCTGTTTTTT.

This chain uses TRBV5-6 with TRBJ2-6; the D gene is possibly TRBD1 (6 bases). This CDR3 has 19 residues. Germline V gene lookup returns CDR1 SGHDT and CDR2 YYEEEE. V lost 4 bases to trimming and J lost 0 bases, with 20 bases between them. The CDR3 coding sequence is TGTGCCAGCAGCGCTCGTGGACAGCCGACTCACTCTGGGGCCAACGTCCTGACTTTC. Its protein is CASSARGQPTHSGANVLTF.

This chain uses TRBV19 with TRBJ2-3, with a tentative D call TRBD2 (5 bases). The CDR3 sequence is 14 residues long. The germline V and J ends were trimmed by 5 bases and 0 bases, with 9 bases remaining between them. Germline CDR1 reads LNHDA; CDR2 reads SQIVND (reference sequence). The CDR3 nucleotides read TGTGCCAGTAGTCCAGCGGCGAGCACAGATACGCAGTATTTT. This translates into CASSPAASTDTQYF.

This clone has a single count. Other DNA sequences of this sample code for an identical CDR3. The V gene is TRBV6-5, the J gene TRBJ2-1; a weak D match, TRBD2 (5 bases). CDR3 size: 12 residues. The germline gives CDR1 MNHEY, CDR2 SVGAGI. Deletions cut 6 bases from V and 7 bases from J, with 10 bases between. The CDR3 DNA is TGTGCCAGCAGCCGGACTGGTAATGAGCAGTTCTTC. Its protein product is CASSRTGNEQFF.